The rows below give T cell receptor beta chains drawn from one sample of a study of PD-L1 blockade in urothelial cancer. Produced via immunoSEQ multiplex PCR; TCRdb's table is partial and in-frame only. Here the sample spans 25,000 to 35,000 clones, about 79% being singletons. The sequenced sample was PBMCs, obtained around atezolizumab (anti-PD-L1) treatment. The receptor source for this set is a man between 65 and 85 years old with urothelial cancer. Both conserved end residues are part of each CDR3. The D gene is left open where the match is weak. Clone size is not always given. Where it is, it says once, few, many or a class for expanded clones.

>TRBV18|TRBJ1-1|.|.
TGTGCCAGCTCACCACAAGGACACCTGAACACTGAAGCTTTCTTT
CASSPQGHLNTEAFF
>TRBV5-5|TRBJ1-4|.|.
TGTGCCAGCAGCTTCCAGGGGAAAGGGGCAACTAATGAAAAACTGTTTTTT
CASSFQGKGATNEKLFF
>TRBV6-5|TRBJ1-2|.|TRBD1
TGTGCCAGCAGTTACGGGTCCGGGACAGGTTTCACCTTC
CASSYGSGTGFTF
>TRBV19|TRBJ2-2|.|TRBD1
TGTGCCAGTAAACGGGGACAGGTTACCACCGGGGAGCTGTTTTTT
CASKRGQVTTGELFF
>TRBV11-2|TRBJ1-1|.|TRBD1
TGTGCCAGCAGCCTCGTAAGGGGGCTTGCTGAAGCTTTCTTT
CASSLVRGLAEAFF
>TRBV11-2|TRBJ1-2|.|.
TGTGCCAGCAGCTTAGGAAGCGATCGCCTCTACTATGGCTACACCTTC
CASSLGSDRLYYGYTF
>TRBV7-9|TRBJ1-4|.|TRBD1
TGTGCCAGCAGCTTTGGGGGACAGGGTGGGGAAAAACTGTTTTTT
CASSFGGQGGEKLFF
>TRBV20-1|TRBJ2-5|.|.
TGCAGTGCTAACACCGAAGAGACCCAGTACTTC
CSANTEETQYF
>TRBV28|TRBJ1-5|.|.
TGTGCCAGCAGCCCCCCCAGGGGTGAGAATCAGCCCCAGCATTTT
CASSPPRGENQPQHF
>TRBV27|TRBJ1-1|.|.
TGTGCCAGCAGTGTAGACAGCGTGAACACTGAAGCTTTCTTT
CASSVDSVNTEAFF
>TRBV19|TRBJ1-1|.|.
TGTGCCACCCAGGGACAATTAAACACTGAAGCTTTCTTT
CATQGQLNTEAFF
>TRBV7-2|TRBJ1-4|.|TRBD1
TGTGCCAGCAGCTTAGACAGGGGAGATGAAAAACTGTTTTTT
CASSLDRGDEKLFF
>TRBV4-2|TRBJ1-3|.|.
TGTGCCAGCAGCCCGAGACAGTTGATGGCCGGAAACACCATATATTTT
CASSPRQLMAGNTIYF
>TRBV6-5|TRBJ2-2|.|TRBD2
TGTGCCAGCAGTTACTGGACTAGCGGGGGTACCGGGGAGCTGTTTTTT
CASSYWTSGGTGELFF
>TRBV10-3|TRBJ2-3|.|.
TGTGCCATCAGGGTCAGGGGCAACACAGATACGCAGTATTTT
CAIRVRGNTDTQYF
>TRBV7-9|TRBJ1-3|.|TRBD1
TGTGCCAGCAGCCAGGGACAGGGGCCAGGAAACACCATATATTTT
CASSQGQGPGNTIYF
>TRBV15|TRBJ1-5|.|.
TGTGCCACCAGCAGAGGCGGGGACGGCAATCAGCCCCAGCATTTT
CATSRGGDGNQPQHF
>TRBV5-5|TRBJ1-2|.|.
TGTGCCAGCAGCTTATCAGCAGGCGGGGGCTATGGCTACACCTTC
CASSLSAGGGYGYTF
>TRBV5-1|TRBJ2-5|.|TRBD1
TGCGCCAGCGCACCTATGACAGGGGGAGAGACCCAGTACTTC
CASAPMTGGETQYF
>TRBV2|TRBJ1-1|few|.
TGTGCCAGCAGTGTGACTGTGAACACTGAAGCTTTCTTT
CASSVTVNTEAFF
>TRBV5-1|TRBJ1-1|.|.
TGCGCCAGCAGCTTGGCGGTCCTGAACACTGAAGCTTTCTTT
CASSLAVLNTEAFF
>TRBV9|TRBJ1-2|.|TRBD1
TGTGCCAGCAGCCCAGGACAGGGGAACTATGGCTACACCTTC
CASSPGQGNYGYTF
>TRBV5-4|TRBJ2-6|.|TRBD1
TGTGCCAGCAGCGGACAGGGTTTGGGGGCCAACGTCCTGACTTTC
CASSGQGLGANVLTF
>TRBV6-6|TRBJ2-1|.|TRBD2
TGTGCCAGCAGCACTCTCCCTCACGGGAGGGCTGAGCAGTTCTTC
CASSTLPHGRAEQFF
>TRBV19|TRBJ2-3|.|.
TGTGCCAGTACCCCCCTTAGTAGCACAGATACGCAGTATTTT
CASTPLSSTDTQYF
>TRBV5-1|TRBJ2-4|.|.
TGCGCCAGCAGCTTGGGAGGGATAGCCAAAAACATTCAGTACTTC
CASSLGGIAKNIQYF
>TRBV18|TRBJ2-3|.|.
TGTGCCAGCTCACCACTTCCAGGGGTGAGCACAGATACGCAGTATTTT
CASSPLPGVSTDTQYF
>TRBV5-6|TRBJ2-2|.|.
TGTGCCAGCAGCACAGGACAGATTACCGGGGAGCTGTTTTTT
CASSTGQITGELFF
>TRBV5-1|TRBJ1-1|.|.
TGCGCCAGCAGCTCGAGAGGGCTTGGTGGGAACACTGAAGCTTTCTTT
CASSSRGLGGNTEAFF
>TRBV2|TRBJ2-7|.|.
TGTGCCAGCAAAAGTGGAGTCGCCTACGAGCAGTACTTC
CASKSGVAYEQYF
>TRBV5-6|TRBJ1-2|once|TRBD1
TGTGCCAGCAGCTTGGGTAGGACAGGGGGCTACTATGGCTACACCTTC
CASSLGRTGGYYGYTF
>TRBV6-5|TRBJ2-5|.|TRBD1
TGTGCCAGCAGTTACGGGACAGGGGTCTCGGAGACCCAGTACTTC
CASSYGTGVSETQYF
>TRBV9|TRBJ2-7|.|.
TGTGCCAGCAGCGTAGTTGGAGACTTTGGGGCCGAGCAGTACTTC
CASSVVGDFGAEQYF
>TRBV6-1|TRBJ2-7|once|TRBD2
TGTGCCAGCAGTGAAGCGGGAGGGAAAGGACAGCAGTACTTC
CASSEAGGKGQQYF
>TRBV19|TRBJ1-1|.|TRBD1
TGTGCCAGTAGTCCACAGGGGGGCACTGAAGCTTTCTTT
CASSPQGGTEAFF
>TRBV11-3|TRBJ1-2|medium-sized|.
TGTGCCAGCAGCTTAGATAGTTCAGCAGGGGCCTATGGCTACACCTTC
CASSLDSSAGAYGYTF
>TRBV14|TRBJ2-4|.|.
TGTGCCAGCTGTTCCTTAGCCAAAAACATTCAGTACTTC
CASCSLAKNIQYF
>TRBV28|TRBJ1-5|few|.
TGTGCCAGCTGGGACGGAGGGTCATGGAATCAGCCCCAGCATTTT
CASWDGGSWNQPQHF
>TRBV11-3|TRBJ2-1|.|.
TGTGCCAGCAGCCCTCGTGACACGCGGAGGCACAATGAGCAGTTCTTC
CASSPRDTRRHNEQFF